The present TCR beta chain was sequenced within a study of blood T cell repertoires in COVID-19. Looking at the study overall: The United States, Italy and Spain provided the acute and convalescent COVID-19 samples. Sources were T cells, B-cell-depleted T cells, or PBMCs; the material itself was cDNA or gDNA.

J gave up 4 bases and V 2 bases, and 7 bases lay outside the gene matches. CDR3 length equals 17 residues. Germline CDR1 is SGHTA and CDR2 is FQGNSA. In the study's own analysis: Using reference gene primer amplification, nucleated cell counts were estimated. Produced via immunoSEQ multiplex PCR; TCRdb's table is partial and in-frame only. V, J and clone size derive from that table, while D and trimming were established from the DNA sequence. The sample lists over 100,000 clones; roughly 89% were seen once. Material: peripheral blood. The TCR originated in a human donor with acute or convalescent COVID-19. The donor label of this sample is uncertain. The chain employs TRBV7-2 and TRBJ2-3; TRBD1 matches at 12 bases. CDR3 amino acids: CASSLYSGQGAADTQYF. Here the CDR3 DNA reads TGTGCCAGCAGCTTATATTCGGGACAGGGGGCCGCAGATACGCAGTATTTT.